The table lists the clone carrying this T cell receptor beta chain with a count of one. The V segment lost 9 bases and the J segment 0 bases; nucleotides outside the gene matches: 8. Germline CDR1 is LNHDA and CDR2 is SQIVND (reference sequence). CDR3 length: 14 amino acids. The data were taken from a study of OX40 agonist ivuxolimab in advanced cancers. Clones were sequenced by immunoSEQ multiplex PCR, and TCRdb holds only the in-frame ones, with some missing. The top ten hold around 8% of the sample, which has tens of thousands of clones, 80% to 85% seen once. The clonotype comes from an adult with an advanced solid tumor such as melanoma, head and neck, liver or kidney cancer. The specimen was CD4+ or CD8+ T cells sorted from blood, collected in a trial of the OX40 agonist ivuxolimab. The chain recombines TRBV19 with TRBJ2-7; 7 bases agree with TRBD2. Here the CDR3 DNA reads TGTGCCAGCAGCGCCGCGGGGGACTCCTACGAGCAGTACTTC. Its protein product is CASSAAGDSYEQYF.